Shown below are 28 T cell receptor beta chains from a single sample sequenced in a study of T cells after yellow fever vaccination. A single record per CDR3 protein comes from TCRdb applying MiXCR to the 5' RACE reads. Here the sample spans a few hundred thousand distinct CDR3 sequences, 8.7% being singletons. This material consisted of PBMCs, taken on the day of the first yellow fever vaccination. Source of these receptors: a man aged 18-30 years who received the YFV17D yellow fever vaccine.

This clonotype has more than one count but fewer than ten. The chain recombines TRBV4-2 with TRBJ1-5; D is perhaps TRBD1 (6 bases). V gave up 5 bases and J gave up 5 bases, with 16 bases separating them. The length of the CDR3 is 15 residues. From germline, CDR1 is LGHNA and CDR2 YNFKEQ. In nucleotides, the CDR3 is TGTGCCAGCAGCGCAGGTGCAGGGGTGGATCAGCCCCAGCATTTT. Its protein is CASSAGAGVDQPQHF.

The chain carries TRBV29-1 and TRBJ2-3; D not certain. Germline V lookup: CDR1 SQVTM, CDR2 ANQGSEA. The V end lost 1 base, the J end lost 2 bases, and 10 bases lay between the germline ends. The CDR3 is made up of 14 amino acids. CDR3 sequence: CSVEGWTDTDTQYF. The CDR3, as DNA: TGCAGCGTTGAAGGCTGGACGGACACAGATACGCAGTATTTT.

This clonotype was seen a few times. This chain uses TRBV9 with TRBJ1-2; D is unclear. Between the trimmed V and J ends, which lost 3 bases and 4 bases, there was a span of 13 bases. The CDR3 totals 14 residues. Germline values: CDR1 SGDLS, CDR2 YYNGEE. The DNA for the CDR3 is TGTGCCAGCAGCGGGGGAGTGTTGGTCTATGGCTACACCTTC. This codes for CASSGGVLVYGYTF.

This clonotype appeared a few times. This chain joins TRBV7-2 and TRBJ1-3; unclear D gene. The CDR3 totals 15 residues. V was clipped by 3 bases and J by 0 bases, with 9 bases between them. Germline-derived CDR1 and CDR2 are SGHTA and FQGNSA. The CDR3 bases are TGTGCCAGCAGCTTTGCCGGGTCCTCTGGAAACACCATATATTTT. Protein sequence: CASSFAGSSGNTIYF.

The table lists this clonotype with a few counts. This chain links TRBV6-5 with TRBJ2-5; D uncertain. V was pared by 2 bases and J by 2 bases, with 9 bases between. This CDR3 contains 14 residues. Germline V lookup: CDR1 MNHEY, CDR2 SVGAGI. CDR3 in amino acids: CASSYDALQETQYF. CDR3 nucleotides: TGTGCCAGCAGTTACGACGCCTTACAAGAGACCCAGTACTTC.

This clonotype was counted many times. CDR3 in amino acids: CASSEVGEARPQHF. The CDR3 bases are TGCGCCAGCAGTGAGGTTGGGGAGGCAAGGCCCCAGCATTTT. The rearrangement joins TRBV10-2 to TRBJ1-5; D not resolved. Germline CDR1 and CDR2: WSHSY and SAAADI. Trimming took off 2 bases at V and 9 bases at J, with 14 bases between the two ends. This CDR3 is 14 amino acids long.

This clonotype appeared a few times. This chain joins TRBV9 and TRBJ2-3; D is unresolved. V shed 1 base and J shed 1 base, with 7 bases lying between them. The CDR3 spans 14 residues. In germline, CDR1 is SGDLS, CDR2 YYNGEE. In DNA form, the CDR3 reads TGTGCCAGCAGCGTATTCGTTGGCACAGATACGCAGTATTTT. Translation: CASSVFVGTDTQYF.

This clonotype occurred once. The V and J genes are TRBV19 and TRBJ2-5; a weak D match, TRBD2 (5 bases). With 2 bases removed from V and 2 bases from J, the gap between germline ends came to 15 bases. The CDR3 is 16 amino acids. Germline V lookup: CDR1 LNHDA, CDR2 SQIVND (reference sequence). The CDR3 protein is CASSIQHLSGQETQYF. Here the CDR3 DNA reads TGTGCCAGTAGTATACAACACTTGAGCGGACAAGAGACCCAGTACTTC. The entire variable domain, with the rest obtained from reference TRBV19 and TRBJ2-5, is as follows: DGGITQSPKYLFRKEGQNVTLSCEQNLNHDAMYWYRQDPGQGLRLIYYSQIVNDFQKGDIAEGYSVSREKKESFPLTVTSAQKNPTAFYLCASSIQHLSGQETQYFGPGTRLLVL.

This clonotype was seen only a few times. The chain links TRBV2 to TRBJ1-2; D unresolved. Per the germline V gene, CDR1 is SNHLY and CDR2 is FYNNEI. This CDR3 has 13 amino acids. V dropped 7 bases and J dropped 1 base, with 10 bases sitting between them. CDR3 sequence reads: CASKVGINYGYTF. As DNA, the CDR3 is TGTGCCAGCAAGGTGGGAATTAACTATGGCTACACCTTC.

This clonotype was seen a handful of times. The V call is TRBV12-3 or TRBV12-4, the J call TRBJ1-2; no firm D call. This CDR3 comprises 15 residues. With 6 bases removed from V and 7 bases from J, the gap between germline ends came to 21 bases. In DNA form, the CDR3 reads TGTGCCAGCAGGGGAGGCAGGTCCGATTTGGGTGGCTACACCTTC. Its translation is CASRGGRSDLGGYTF.

The V gene is TRBV18, the J gene TRBJ2-5; 9 bases are shared with TRBD1. Germline V CDR1 and CDR2: KGHSH, LQKENI. The CDR3 is 15 residues long. J gave up 4 bases and V 0 bases, and 3 bases lay outside the gene matches. The CDR3 spells CASSPPGQGGETQYF. DNA for the CDR3: TGTGCCAGCTCACCACCGGGACAGGGCGGAGAGACCCAGTACTTC. The full variable domain, completed using reference TRBV18 and TRBJ2-5, is NAGVMQNPRHLVRRRGQEARLRCSPMKGHSHVYWYRQLPEEGLKFMVYLQKENIIDESGMPKERFSAEFPKEGPSILRIQQVVRGDSAAYFCASSPPGQGGETQYFGPGTRLLVL.

V usage is TRBV20-1 and J usage is TRBJ2-7; the match to TRBD1 covers 8 bases. CDR1 is DFQATT and CDR2 is SNEGSKA in the germline V gene (reference sequence). The CDR3 sequence is 14 residues long. CDR3 in amino acids: CGARESVGQGRQYV. CDR3 coding DNA: TGCGGTGCTAGAGAGTCGGTCGGACAGGGAAGGCAGTACGTC.

This clonotype was observed a handful of times. This rearrangement joins TRBV20-1 to TRBJ1-1; D not resolved. The CDR3 loop spans 11 amino acids. Trimming removed 3 bases at V and 8 bases at J, with 10 bases between. Germline loops: CDR1 DFQATT, CDR2 SNEGSKA (reference sequence). CDR3 region: CSARGTLEAFF. The CDR3 DNA reads as TGCAGTGCTAGGGGCACGCTCGAAGCTTTCTTT.

This clonotype was recorded at least ten times. The chain combines TRBV4-2 with TRBJ2-3; no firm D call. Germline V gene lookup returns CDR1 LGHNA and CDR2 YNFKEQ. This CDR3 has 16 residues. V was trimmed by 1 base and J by 0 bases, leaving 11 bases between them. CDR3 coding DNA: TGTGCCAGCAGCCAAGCTTTGCGTACTAGCACAGATACGCAGTATTTT. Amino acid sequence: CASSQALRTSTDTQYF.

This clonotype showed up just a few times. J is TRBJ2-5 and V is TRBV7-2; TRBD2 matches 15 bases. After removal of 5 bases from V and 4 bases from J, the junction contained 5 bases not matched to a gene. Per germline, CDR1 SGHTA and CDR2 FQGNSA. The CDR3 runs to 16 residues. CDR3 sequence reads: CASSKGLAGGRETQYF. In nucleotides, the CDR3 is TGTGCCAGCAGCAAGGGACTAGCGGGGGGCCGAGAGACCCAGTACTTC.

The table lists this clonotype with a few counts. J is TRBJ1-5 and V is TRBV19; D may be TRBD1 (6 bases). Trimming removed 7 bases from V and 6 bases from J, with 19 bases in between. Germline V gives CDR1 LNHDA, CDR2 SQIVND (reference sequence). This CDR3 spans 15 amino acids. The DNA for the CDR3 is TGTGCCAGTACCTCGTTCGGGGGCCAGGGTCAGCCCCAGCATTTT. Its protein is CASTSFGGQGQPQHF.

This clonotype was counted many times. This rearrangement joins TRBV27 to TRBJ2-1, with 8 nucleotides matching TRBD1. V lost 5 bases and J lost 4; bases outside the gene matches: 4. The CDR3 runs to 14 residues. Germline values: CDR1 MNHEY, CDR2 SMNVEV (reference sequence). CDR3 region: CASSPRGRYNEQFF. In nucleotides, the CDR3 is TGTGCCAGCAGTCCCAGGGGGCGTTACAATGAGCAGTTCTTC.

This clonotype has just a few counts. The CDR3 reads CASSRRDRGTGELFF. For the CDR3, the DNA is TGTGCCAGCTCACGCCGGGACAGGGGCACCGGGGAGCTGTTTTTT. This chain joins TRBV18 and TRBJ2-2; the match to TRBD1 covers 10 bases. The CDR3 runs to 15 residues. Germline CDR1 is KGHSH and CDR2 is LQKENI. V was clipped by 4 bases and J by 4 bases; unmatched bases: 3.

The rearrangement joins TRBV5-4 to TRBJ2-1; possibly TRBD1 or TRBD2 for D (6 bases each). The CDR3 covers 18 residues. Germline loops: CDR1 SGHNT, CDR2 YYREEE (reference sequence). V dropped 6 bases and J dropped 9 bases, with 31 bases sitting between them. CDR3 loop: CASTRGRAYPSPRGEQFF. The CDR3 DNA follows: TGTGCCAGCACCCGGGGGCGCGCCTACCCCAGCCCCCGCGGTGAGCAGTTCTTC.

This clonotype has a handful of counts. The J gene is TRBJ2-3, the V gene TRBV7-8, with TRBD1 identical over 8 bases. The CDR3 is made up of 14 amino acids. After removal of 2 bases from V and 7 bases from J, the junction contained 5 bases not matched to a gene. Germline lookup yields CDR1 SGHVS and CDR2 FQNEAQ. The CDR3 is CASSLRQGANTQYF. In DNA form, the CDR3 reads TGTGCCAGCAGCTTACGCCAGGGGGCAAATACGCAGTATTTT.

The rearrangement links TRBV5-5 to TRBJ1-1; a possible D gene is TRBD1 (5 bases). V was clipped by 3 bases and J by 4 bases, with 13 bases between them. CDR1 and CDR2 from the germline V gene are SGHKS and YYEKEE (reference sequence). The CDR3 sequence is 14 residues long. This CDR3 is CASSYTIGGTEAFF. The CDR3, as DNA: TGTGCCAGCAGCTACACCATCGGGGGCACTGAAGCTTTCTTT.

This clonotype came up many times. V gene TRBV10-3 combines with J gene TRBJ1-5; D uncertain. CDR1 and CDR2 from the germline V gene are ENHRY and SYGVKD. Trimming removed 2 bases from V and 5 bases from J, with 7 bases in between. This CDR3 comprises 13 residues. The CDR3 DNA is TGTGCCATCAGTGAGCAAAGAGATCAGCCCCAGCATTTT. Translation gives CAISEQRDQPQHF.

The chain carries TRBV20-1 and TRBJ2-2, with D possibly matching TRBD2 (6 bases). CDR1 and CDR2 from the germline V gene are DFQATT and SNEGSKA (reference sequence). CDR3 size: 15 residues. V shed 4 bases and J shed 1 base, with 13 bases lying between them. CDR3 coding DNA: TGCAGTGCTACGCCGGGACTCAGGAACACCGGGGAGCTGTTTTTT. Translation: CSATPGLRNTGELFF.

This clonotype showed up just a few times. The rearrangement joins TRBV6-5 to TRBJ1-1, with D hard to call. Trimming cost V 3 bases and J 1 base, with 12 bases left between them. Germline V CDR1 and CDR2: MNHEY, SVGAGI. The CDR3 totals 15 residues. Written as DNA, the CDR3 is TGTGCCAGCAGTTATTCGTCGACGGGGAACACTGAAGCTTTCTTT. Protein product: CASSYSSTGNTEAFF.

The sample holds many counts of this clonotype. The chain carries TRBV5-5 and TRBJ2-5; the match to TRBD1 covers 9 bases. CDR1 and CDR2 (germline): SGHKS, YYEKEE (reference sequence). The CDR3 has 16 amino acids. Germline trimming cut 2 bases from V and 5 bases from J; bases unmatched to any gene: 10. The CDR3 DNA reads as TGTGCCAGCAGCTTAAACAGGGGGCACGATGAGGAGACCCAGTACTTC. Translating it yields CASSLNRGHDEETQYF. Complete variable domain (other parts from reference TRBV5-5 and TRBJ2-5): DAGVTQSPTHLIKTRGQQVTLRCSPISGHKSVSWYQQVLGQGPQFIFQYYEKEERGRGNFPDRFSARQFPNYSSELNVNALLLGDSALYLCASSLNRGHDEETQYFGPGTRLLVL.

This clonotype was observed a few times. The genes are TRBV7-6 and TRBJ2-2, with D unresolved. Trimming removed 3 bases at V and 6 bases at J, with 8 bases between. This CDR3 is built from 13 residues. CDR1 is SGHVS and CDR2 is FNYEAQ in the germline V gene. The CDR3 DNA reads TGTGCCAGCAGCTTGCCCCCCCCCGGGGAGCTGTTTTTT. Translated, it gives CASSLPPPGELFF.

The CDR3 bases are TGTGCCAGCAGCTTAGAGAGGCAAGGGATATACTACGAGCAGTACGTC. Protein sequence: CASSLERQGIYYEQYV. The chain carries TRBV7-8 and TRBJ2-7; no definite D call. Germline V lookup: CDR1 SGHVS, CDR2 FQNEAQ. This CDR3 comprises 16 residues. V was clipped by 1 base and J by 3 bases, with 16 bases between them.

This clonotype has ten or more counts. The J gene is TRBJ2-1, the V gene TRBV4-1; 12 bases agree with TRBD2. Losses at the gene ends were 3 bases for V and 6 bases for J; bases not matched to a gene: 3. CDR1 and CDR2 from the germline V gene are MGHRA and YSYEKL. This CDR3 has 15 residues. The chain's CDR3 is CASSQLLAGGNEQFF. The CDR3 nucleotides are TGCGCCAGCAGCCAGCTACTAGCGGGGGGCAATGAGCAGTTCTTC.